The 20 T cell receptor beta chains given below trace back to one sample, sequenced in a study of CD8 T cells in ankylosing spondylitis. TCRdb re-derived calls from the 5' RACE reads in MiXCR, one entry per CDR3 protein. The sample carries approximately 350,000 distinct CDR3 sequences, roughly 14% recorded once. Sequencing was performed on blood, either unsorted or a sorted T cell fraction (not recorded which). The receptor source for this set is a male donor with ankylosing spondylitis or in good health (not recorded which).

This sequence joins TRBV5-1 and TRBJ2-1; possibly TRBD1 or TRBD2 for D (5 bases each). The V end was cut by 6 bases, the J end by 4 bases, with 14 bases between. The CDR3 runs 14 residues. Germline assignment: CDR1 SGHRS and CDR2 YFSETQ. The CDR3 reads CASTSTGRYNEQFF. The DNA of the CDR3 is TGCGCCAGCACCTCAACGGGACGGTACAATGAGCAGTTCTTC.

The CDR3 region is CASSEPQGALNYGYTF. The CDR3 bases are TGTGCCAGCAGCGAGCCACAGGGGGCGCTTAACTATGGCTACACCTTC. The chain links TRBV7-8 to TRBJ1-2; 9 bases align to TRBD1. Germline V CDR1 and CDR2: SGHVS, FQNEAQ. The CDR3 has 16 residues. J gave up 1 base and V 5 bases, and 8 bases lay outside the gene matches.

This clonotype was detected a few times. The rearrangement joins TRBV7-9 to TRBJ1-1; the match to TRBD1 covers 10 bases. V lost 7 bases to trimming and J lost 5 bases; unmatched junction nucleotides: 10. Germline CDR1 is SEHNR and CDR2 is FQNEAQ (reference sequence). CDR3 length: 15 amino acids. This CDR3 reads CASTIDRGRGTEAFF. The CDR3 region has the DNA TGTGCCAGCACCATAGACAGGGGGCGAGGAACTGAAGCTTTCTTT.

The V and J genes are TRBV9 and TRBJ2-5; 11 bases line up with TRBD2. CDR3 size: 14 residues. The J segment lost 14 bases and the V segment lost 0 bases, leaving 9 bases of the junction unmatched. Germline V gene data show CDR1 as SGDLS and CDR2 as YYNGEE. The CDR3 nucleotides read TGTGCCAGCAGCGTAGGGCTAGCGGGGGGCCCTCTCTACTTC. It specifies CASSVGLAGGPLYF.

This clonotype has just a few counts. V and J are TRBV18 and TRBJ2-7; 7 nucleotides agree with TRBD2. Per germline, CDR1 KGHSH and CDR2 LQKENI. Trimming at V came to 4 bases and at J to 5 bases, leaving 8 bases not matched to a gene. The CDR3 loop spans 14 amino acids. CDR3 nucleotide sequence: TGTGCCAGCTCACAACCGGGACTAAAAAACGAGCAGTACTTC. This translates into CASSQPGLKNEQYF.

Here the CDR3 reads CASSFSGTDGYTF. The CDR3 region has the DNA TGTGCCAGCAGCTTCTCCGGGACCGATGGCTACACCTTC. The rearrangement joins TRBV11-2 to TRBJ1-2; a weak D match, TRBD1 (5 bases). CDR3 length equals 13 residues. The ends were cut back, 3 bases at V and 6 bases at J, with 11 bases in the middle. Germline values: CDR1 SGHAT, CDR2 FQNNGV.

The chain uses TRBV12-5 and TRBJ1-1, with D hard to call. V shed 4 bases and J shed 3 bases, with 12 bases lying between them. This CDR3 spans 14 amino acids. CDR1 LGHNT and CDR2 FRNRAP come from the germline V gene. CDR3 sequence (DNA): TGTGCTAGTGGTTCGGACCCCAGGCACACTGAAGCTTTCTTT. It is translated as CASGSDPRHTEAFF.

The table lists this clonotype with many counts. This rearrangement joins TRBV20-1 to TRBJ2-1; 8 positions agree with TRBD2. Germline loops: CDR1 DFQATT, CDR2 SNEGSKA (reference sequence). Trimming cost V 2 bases and J 15 bases; bases outside gene matches: 9. The CDR3 sequence is 12 residues long. This CDR3 is CSARPPVAGRFF. The CDR3 DNA reads as TGCAGTGCTAGACCTCCGGTAGCGGGGAGGTTCTTC.

V gene TRBV6-1 combines with J gene TRBJ1-5; D is possibly TRBD1 (5 bases). Trimming removed 4 bases from V and 4 bases from J, with 17 bases in between. Germline CDR1 is MNHNS and CDR2 is SASEGT. CDR3 length equals 16 residues. CDR3 loop: CASSGGVYSLNQPQHF. As DNA, the CDR3 is TGTGCCAGCAGTGGAGGGGTTTACAGCTTAAATCAGCCCCAGCATTTT.

This chain uses TRBV24-1 with TRBJ2-5; D gene uncertain. The CDR3 covers 15 residues. Germline assignment: CDR1 KGHDR and CDR2 SFDVKD. Trimming took off 0 bases at V and 5 bases at J, with 12 bases between the two ends. CDR3 DNA: TGTGCCACCAGTGATTTGTGGCCTCAGGCGGAGACCCAGTACTTC. This translates into CATSDLWPQAETQYF.

This clonotype was picked up a small number of times. The chain is built from TRBV20-1 and TRBJ2-2, with 8 bases fitting TRBD1. V was pared by 4 bases and J by 0 bases, with 4 bases of the junction left unmatched. CDR1 and CDR2 (germline): DFQATT, SNEGSKA (reference sequence). The CDR3 spans 15 residues. This CDR3 reads CSAKTGVPNTGELFF. The DNA for the CDR3 is TGCAGTGCTAAGACAGGGGTGCCGAACACCGGGGAGCTGTTTTTT.

The V call is TRBV12-3 or TRBV12-4, the J call TRBJ2-5; TRBD2 is a possible D gene (5 bases). The CDR3 is 14 amino acids. V was cut by 6 bases and J by 1 base, with 12 bases left in between. CDR3: CASSPTTFQETQYF. The CDR3 nucleotides read TGTGCCAGCAGCCCGACTACCTTCCAAGAGACCCAGTACTTC.

In its sample, this clonotype was seen a few times. The chain uses TRBV9 and TRBJ1-1, with 10 nucleotides matching TRBD1. The length of the CDR3 is 14 residues. The V and J ends lost 7 bases and 3 bases, in that order; junction bases with no gene match: 6. Germline CDR1 SGDLS, CDR2 YYNGEE. Here the CDR3 reads CASVRQGADTEAFF. CDR3 DNA sequence: TGTGCCAGCGTTCGACAGGGGGCAGACACTGAAGCTTTCTTT.

This clonotype was counted only a few times. The gene calls are TRBV12-3 or TRBV12-4 and TRBJ2-3, with D unresolved. The CDR3 contains 12 residues. Trimming pared 6 bases from V and 6 bases from J, leaving 10 bases between. Here the CDR3 reads CASSSASDTQYF. In DNA, the CDR3 is TGTGCCAGCAGCTCAGCTTCCGATACGCAGTATTTT.

The chain is built from TRBV4-1 and TRBJ1-2; possibly TRBD1 for D (6 bases). The V and J ends lost 0 bases and 8 bases respectively, with 13 bases between them. The CDR3 has 14 residues. Germline loops: CDR1 MGHRA, CDR2 YSYEKL. Here the CDR3 reads CASSQEARGGGYTF. Here the CDR3 DNA reads TGCGCCAGCAGCCAAGAGGCCAGGGGAGGAGGCTACACCTTC.

The chain links TRBV12-3 or TRBV12-4 to TRBJ1-5, with 10 bases that match TRBD1. This CDR3 comprises 14 residues. V lost 6 bases to trimming and J lost 6 bases; unmatched junction nucleotides: 5. The CDR3 sequence is CASSLTGGSQPQHF. The CDR3 DNA reads TGTGCCAGCAGCTTGACAGGGGGCAGTCAGCCCCAGCATTTT.

This rearrangement joins TRBV6-1 to TRBJ2-2, with 8 nucleotides matching TRBD1. This CDR3 contains 16 residues. Germline V gives CDR1 MNHNS, CDR2 SASEGT. With 6 bases clipped from V and 5 bases from J, the junction kept 11 bases outside the gene matches. The CDR3 bases are TGTGCCAGCAGGACACCTGCCGGGACAGGAACCGGGGAGCTGTTTTTT. Protein: CASRTPAGTGTGELFF.

In its sample, this clonotype was seen a few times. The chain employs TRBV5-1 and TRBJ2-1, with 9 nucleotides matching TRBD2. The germline V gene has CDR1 SGHRS and CDR2 YFSETQ. CDR3 length: 16 amino acids. Trimming at V came to 0 bases and at J to 8 bases, leaving 9 bases not matched to a gene. The CDR3 loop reads CASSLVGTSSRDEQFF. DNA for the CDR3: TGCGCCAGCAGCTTGGTGGGGACTAGCTCTAGAGATGAGCAGTTCTTC.

This clonotype was counted only a few times. The chain couples TRBV25-1 to TRBJ1-4, with D unresolved. The CDR3 runs to 10 residues. Trimming left V 5 bases short and J 8 bases short, with 3 bases between. The germline V gene has CDR1 MGHDK and CDR2 SYGVNS. CDR3 nucleotide sequence: TGTGCCAGCAGTATCGAAAAACTGTTTTTT. This sequence encodes CASSIEKLFF.

This clonotype has only a few counts. This sequence joins TRBV30 and TRBJ2-2; D unclear. Germline V gene data show CDR1 as GTSNPN and CDR2 as SVGIG (reference sequence). There are 13 residues in the CDR3. Trimming took off 1 base at V and 6 bases at J, with 9 bases between the two ends. The DNA of the CDR3 is TGTGCCTGGAGTGGATTAGGGCCCGGGGAGCTGTTTTTT. Amino acids: CAWSGLGPGELFF.